The sample holds a few counts of the clone carrying this T cell receptor beta chain. Antigen: not known. As to time point: patch test 3, about 24 weeks after DPC sensitization. Treatment reported: therapeutic diphenylcyclopropenone sensitization with weekly scalp DPC. Trimming pared 6 bases from V and 1 base from J, leaving 3 bases between. Germline CDR1 reads WSHSY; CDR2 reads SAAADI. The CDR3 extends over 11 amino acids. These data originate in a study of human T cells and chemical hapten exposure. Study results and caveats: The donors suffered from alopecia, so their immune response may not match that of healthy people.

A single record per CDR3 protein comes from TCRdb applying MiXCR to the RACE reads. There are 70,000 to 90,000 distinct CDR3 sequences in the sample; under 14% occur only once, and around 3.6% lies in the top ten. The source was whole blood, collected in connection with sensitization to the hapten diphenylcyclopropenone (DPC). The chain uses TRBV10-2 and TRBJ2-5; D remains unclear. The receptor's source is a woman between 50 and 59 years old with alopecia areata. Some clones in this sample may be carry-over from other donors' samples. For the CDR3, the DNA is TGCGCCAGCAGGCTCCAAGAGACCCAGTACTTC. It is translated as CASRLQETQYF.